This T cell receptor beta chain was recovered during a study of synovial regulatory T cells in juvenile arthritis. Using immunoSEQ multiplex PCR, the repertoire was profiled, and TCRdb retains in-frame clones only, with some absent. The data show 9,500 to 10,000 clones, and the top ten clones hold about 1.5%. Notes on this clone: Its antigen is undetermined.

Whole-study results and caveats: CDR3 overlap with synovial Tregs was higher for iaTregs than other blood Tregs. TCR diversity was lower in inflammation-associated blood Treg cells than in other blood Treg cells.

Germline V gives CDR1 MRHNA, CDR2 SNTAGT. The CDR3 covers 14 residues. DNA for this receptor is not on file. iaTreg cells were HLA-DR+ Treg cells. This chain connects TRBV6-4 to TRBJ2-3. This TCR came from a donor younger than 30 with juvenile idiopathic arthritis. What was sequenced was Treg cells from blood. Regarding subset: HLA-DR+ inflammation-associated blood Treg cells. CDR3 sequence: CASSDGGPTDTQYF.